Listed here are 18 T cell receptor beta chains from one sample, sequenced in a study of T-cell memory formation after mild COVID-19. Each CDR3 protein gets one entry after TCRdb re-called the 5' RACE reads with MiXCR. The sample records a few hundred thousand distinct CDR3 sequences, 16% being singletons. The material sequenced was PBMCs or a T cell subset sorted from them (not recorded which). The receptors here all came from a man between 18 and 29 years old who had mild COVID-19 (a few samples of this study predate the infection). Cell type and time point are not known.

V is TRBV6-6 and J is TRBJ1-2, with D possibly being TRBD1 (5 bases). With 5 bases removed from V and 4 bases from J, the gap between germline ends came to 20 bases. CDR1 and CDR2 from the germline V gene are MNHNY and SVGAGI (reference sequence). The CDR3 loop spans 16 amino acids. The CDR3 bases are TGTGCCAGCAGTGATCTTAGGACTTTAAGGGGCTATGGCTACACCTTC. It translates to CASSDLRTLRGYGYTF.

The J gene is TRBJ2-5, the V gene TRBV4-1, with D tentatively TRBD1 (6 bases). V was clipped by 1 base and J by 7 bases, with 16 bases between them. The CDR3 runs to 15 residues. Germline-derived CDR1 and CDR2 are MGHRA and YSYEKL. The CDR3 sequence: CASSQVGAARVTQYF. The CDR3 region has the DNA TGCGCCAGCAGCCAAGTGGGGGCGGCAAGAGTGACCCAGTACTTC.

In this sample, this clonotype turned up a few times. The chain has TRBV12-3 or TRBV12-4 and TRBJ1-3; D is unclear. This CDR3 has 15 residues. Trimming left V 3 bases short and J 2 bases short, with 11 bases between. This chain's CDR3 is CASSFEAAAGNTIYF. DNA for the CDR3: TGTGCCAGCAGTTTCGAAGCGGCAGCTGGAAACACCATATATTTT.

CDR3 amino acids: CSAGTSGSSYEQYV. The CDR3 coding sequence is TGCAGTGCTGGGACTAGCGGGAGCTCCTACGAGCAGTACGTC. The gene calls are TRBV20-1 and TRBJ2-7; TRBD2 matches at 14 bases. This CDR3 comprises 14 residues. The germline gives CDR1 DFQATT, CDR2 SNEGSKA (reference sequence). J gave up 0 bases and V 5 bases, and 0 bases lay outside the gene matches.

This clonotype was recorded a few times. The chain has TRBV2 and TRBJ2-3; unclear D gene. V lost 2 bases and J lost 6, with 15 bases in between. This CDR3 has 15 residues. Germline CDR1 SNHLY, CDR2 FYNNEI. The CDR3 loop reads CASSEIATARDTQYF. The CDR3 DNA is TGTGCCAGCAGTGAAATCGCTACTGCCCGGGATACGCAGTATTTT.

The chain recombines TRBV19 with TRBJ2-2, with unresolved D. Per germline, CDR1 LNHDA and CDR2 SQIVND (reference sequence). The CDR3 consists of 15 residues. The V end was cut by 7 bases, the J end by 7 bases, with 19 bases between. The CDR3 bases are TGTGCCAGTATCTCTGGGTCCAGTTTCGGCGGGGAGCTGTTTTTT. This translates into CASISGSSFGGELFF.

The table lists this clonotype with a few counts. The chain links TRBV2 to TRBJ2-7; D perhaps matches TRBD2 (6 bases). Looked up from germline, CDR1 is SNHLY and CDR2 is FYNNEI. CDR3 length equals 11 residues. Trimming took off 6 bases at V and 9 bases at J, with 12 bases between the two ends. The chain's CDR3 is CASRAGTRQYF. The CDR3 DNA follows: TGTGCCAGCAGGGCTGGGACTCGGCAGTACTTC.

V is TRBV23-1 and J is TRBJ2-5, with a tentative D call TRBD2 (6 bases). TRBV23-1 is an ORF, and what it does is uncertain. V lost 4 bases and J lost 1, with 19 bases in between. The length of the CDR3 is 17 residues. As DNA, the CDR3 is TGCGCCAGCAGTCCGGCCCCCCGAGGAGGGCGCCAAGAGACCCAGTACTTC. This gives the protein CASSPAPRGGRQETQYF.

This clonotype was seen repeatedly, ten times or more. V gene TRBV20-1 combines with J gene TRBJ1-4; no clear D. The CDR3 runs 14 residues. The V gene's germline CDR1 is DFQATT and CDR2 SNEGSKA (reference sequence). With 1 base removed from V and 7 bases from J, the gap between germline ends came to 13 bases. Written as DNA, the CDR3 is TGCAGTGCTAGAGGGACCATCCTCGGTGAAAAACTGTTTTTT. This sequence encodes CSARGTILGEKLFF.

This sequence joins TRBV5-1 and TRBJ1-1; D not resolved. Trimming took 0 bases from V and 6 from J, leaving 9 bases between them. CDR3 length: 13 amino acids. CDR1 and CDR2 from the germline V gene are SGHRS and YFSETQ. The CDR3 region is CASSLEAGPEAFF. The CDR3 nucleotides are TGCGCCAGCAGCTTGGAAGCTGGCCCTGAAGCTTTCTTT.

The rearrangement uses TRBV7-9 and TRBJ2-7; D is perhaps TRBD1 (6 bases). The CDR3 contains 14 residues. The V gene lost 5 bases and the J gene lost 5 bases, with 16 bases spanning the gap. The germline gives CDR1 SEHNR, CDR2 FQNEAQ (reference sequence). The CDR3: CASSLQGLMDEQYF. For the CDR3, the DNA is TGTGCCAGCAGCCTCCAGGGGCTTATGGACGAGCAGTACTTC.

This clonotype was picked up a small number of times. The chain carries TRBV29-1 and TRBJ2-5; D is undetermined. The CDR3 sequence is 13 residues long. The V gene lost 3 bases and the J gene lost 5 bases, with 13 bases spanning the gap. CDR1 and CDR2 (germline): SQVTM, ANQGSEA. CDR3 sequence reads: CSVERSIGETQYF. The CDR3 DNA reads as TGCAGCGTTGAGAGGTCAATCGGCGAGACCCAGTACTTC.

This clonotype was seen a handful of times. V usage is TRBV11-2 and J usage is TRBJ2-5; TRBD1 aligns across 7 bases. Per the germline V gene, CDR1 is SGHAT and CDR2 is FQNNGV. J gave up 4 bases and V 3 bases, and 8 bases lay outside the gene matches. The CDR3 extends over 15 amino acids. The CDR3 region has the DNA TGTGCCAGCAGCTTCGGGTTGACAGGGATAGAGACCCAGTACTTC. Protein: CASSFGLTGIETQYF.

The sample holds a few counts of this clonotype. The J gene is TRBJ1-5, the V gene TRBV11-2; TRBD1 matches at 8 bases. Trimming at V came to 5 bases and at J to 3 bases, leaving 6 bases not matched to a gene. Germline V gene lookup returns CDR1 SGHAT and CDR2 FQNNGV. This CDR3 has 15 amino acids. CDR3 sequence: CASSGQGYDNQPQHF. The CDR3 nucleotides are TGTGCCAGCAGCGGACAGGGATATGACAATCAGCCCCAGCATTTT.

This clonotype was seen more than once but under ten times. The gene calls are TRBV9 and TRBJ2-4; tentatively, D is TRBD1 (5 bases). CDR1 is SGDLS, CDR2 YYNGEE, per germline. V gave up 3 bases and J gave up 8 bases, with 15 bases separating them. The CDR3 runs to 14 residues. The chain's CDR3 is CASSGLGRDDIQYF. Here the CDR3 DNA reads TGTGCCAGCAGCGGTTTGGGCAGGGATGACATTCAGTACTTC.

This clonotype appeared a few times. The V and J genes are TRBV29-1 and TRBJ1-4, with D tentatively TRBD1 (5 bases). Trimming removed 3 bases at V and 8 bases at J, with 13 bases between. Germline V gene data show CDR1 as SQVTM and CDR2 as ANQGSEA. This CDR3 has 13 residues. The CDR3 coding sequence is TGCAGCGTTGAGACGGTTCAGGGCGAAAAACTGTTTTTT. Protein product: CSVETVQGEKLFF.

About this clonotype: At one of its ends the junction is not consistent with the germline gene, which may arise from a read error. J is TRBJ2-1 and V is TRBV12-3 or TRBV12-4; 9 positions agree with TRBD2. The CDR3 totals 16 residues. The CDR3 region is CASRGLATPSYTEQFF. CDR3 coding DNA: TGTGCCAGCAGGGGACTAGCCACTCCCTCCTACACTGAGCAGTTCTTC.

In its sample, this clonotype was seen a few times. V and J are TRBV6-6 and TRBJ2-7; 11 bases are a match to TRBD1. The CDR3 is made up of 15 amino acids. Germline CDR1 and CDR2: MNHNY and SVGAGI (reference sequence). The V segment lost 7 bases and the J segment 6 bases; nucleotides outside the gene matches: 11. CDR3 sequence: CASKPSGTGGAEQYV. DNA of the CDR3: TGTGCCAGCAAACCGTCCGGGACAGGGGGTGCCGAGCAGTACGTC.